The sequence of this TCR beta chain was determined in a study of regulatory T cells in long-lasting Graves disease. The CDR3 is 16 residues long. The V and J ends lost 0 bases and 4 bases respectively, with 18 bases between them. The germline gives CDR1 DFQATT, CDR2 SNEGSKA (reference sequence). Study conclusions and caveats: Newly diagnosed patients had higher TCR diversity than persistent Graves' patients did.

Specified time point: newly diagnosed GD, antithyroid drugs for less than 3 months. With RNA extracted from PBMCs as input, the TCR library was made. A note on this clonotype: Its antigen is unknown. Being one base from a much bigger clone, this may be a read error.

Researchers made TCR beta libraries by using iRepertoire HTBI primers and running Arm-PCR on CDR3 regions. TCRdb ran MiXCR on the multiplex PCR reads and lists one entry per CDR3 protein. Seen here are around 400,000 distinct CDR3 sequences, over 12% observed once, and the top ten hold roughly 8%. The same sample was also used in a study of T cells in Graves' hyperthyroidism and ophthalmopathy. This second study notes: A first-round RT-PCR of the TCR CDR3 used the HTBI primer set. Model output signaled ophthalmopathy a median around 5.9 months ahead of onset.

The material sequenced was peripheral blood mononuclear cells (PBMCs), taken at new diagnosis, from a patient treated with antithyroid drugs. The origin of this receptor is a woman in her thirties or forties with Graves disease. The rearrangement links TRBV20-1 to TRBJ1-1; D may be TRBD1 (6 bases). CDR3 amino acids: CSARDLSDSGRTEAFF. In nucleotides, the CDR3 is TGCAGTGCTAGAGATCTATCGGACAGCGGACGCACTGAAGCTTTCTTT.